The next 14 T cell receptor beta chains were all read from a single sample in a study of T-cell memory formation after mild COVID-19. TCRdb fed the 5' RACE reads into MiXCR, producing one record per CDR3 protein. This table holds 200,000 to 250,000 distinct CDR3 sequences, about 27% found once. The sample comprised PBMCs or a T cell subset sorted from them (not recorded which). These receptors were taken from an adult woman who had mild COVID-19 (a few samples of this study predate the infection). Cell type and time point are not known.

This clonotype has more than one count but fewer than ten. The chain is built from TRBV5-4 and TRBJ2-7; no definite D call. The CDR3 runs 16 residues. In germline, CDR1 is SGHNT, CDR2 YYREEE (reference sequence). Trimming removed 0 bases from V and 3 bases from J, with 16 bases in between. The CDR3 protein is CASSLGRIPYYYEQYF. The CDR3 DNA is TGTGCCAGCAGCTTGGGGCGGATACCCTACTACTACGAGCAGTACTTC.

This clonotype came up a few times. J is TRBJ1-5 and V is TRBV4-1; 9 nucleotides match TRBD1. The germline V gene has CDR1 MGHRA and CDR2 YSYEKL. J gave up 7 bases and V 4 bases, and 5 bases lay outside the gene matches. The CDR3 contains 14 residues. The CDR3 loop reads CASSRDRDNQPQHF. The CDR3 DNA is TGCGCCAGCAGCCGGGACAGGGACAACCAGCCCCAGCATTTT.

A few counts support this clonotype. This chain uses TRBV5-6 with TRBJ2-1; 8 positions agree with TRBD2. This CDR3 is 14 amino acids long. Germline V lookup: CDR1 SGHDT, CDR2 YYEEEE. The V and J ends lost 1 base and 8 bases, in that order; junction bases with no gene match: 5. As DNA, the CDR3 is TGTGCCAGCAGCTTGCGGGGGGGTGGCGATGAGCAGTTCTTC. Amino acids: CASSLRGGGDEQFF.

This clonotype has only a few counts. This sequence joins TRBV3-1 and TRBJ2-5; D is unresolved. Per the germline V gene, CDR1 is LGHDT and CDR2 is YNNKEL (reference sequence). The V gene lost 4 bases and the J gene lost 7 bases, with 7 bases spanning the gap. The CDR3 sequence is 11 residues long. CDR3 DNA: TGTGCCAGCAGCCCGGACGGGACCCAGTACTTC. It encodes CASSPDGTQYF.

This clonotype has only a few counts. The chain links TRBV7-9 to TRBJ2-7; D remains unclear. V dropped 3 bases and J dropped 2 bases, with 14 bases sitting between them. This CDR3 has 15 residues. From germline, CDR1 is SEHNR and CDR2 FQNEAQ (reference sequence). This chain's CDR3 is CASSFERHGTYEQYF. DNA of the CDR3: TGTGCCAGCAGCTTTGAGAGGCATGGGACCTACGAGCAGTACTTC.

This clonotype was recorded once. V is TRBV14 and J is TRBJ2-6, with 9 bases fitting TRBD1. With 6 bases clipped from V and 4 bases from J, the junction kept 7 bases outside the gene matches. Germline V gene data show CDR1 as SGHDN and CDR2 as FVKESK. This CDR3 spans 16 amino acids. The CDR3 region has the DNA TGTGCCAGCAGTTTCCACAGGGGGCAGGGGGCCAACGTCCTGACTTTC. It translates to CASSFHRGQGANVLTF. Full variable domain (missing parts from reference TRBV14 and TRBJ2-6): EAGVTQFPSHSVIEKGQTVTLRCDPISGHDNLYWYRRVMGKEIKFLLHFVKESKQDESGMPNNRFLAERTGGTYSTLKVQPAELEDSGVYFCASSFHRGQGANVLTFGAGSRLTVL.

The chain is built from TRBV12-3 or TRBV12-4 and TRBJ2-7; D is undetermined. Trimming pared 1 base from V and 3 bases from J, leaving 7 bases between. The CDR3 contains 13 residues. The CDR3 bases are TGTGCCAGCAGTTTAGACAGCTACTACGAGCAGTACTTC. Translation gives CASSLDSYYEQYF.

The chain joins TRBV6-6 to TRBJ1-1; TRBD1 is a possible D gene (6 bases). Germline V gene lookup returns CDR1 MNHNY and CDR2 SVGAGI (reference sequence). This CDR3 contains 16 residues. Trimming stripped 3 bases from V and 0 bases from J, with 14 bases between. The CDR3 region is CASSYDWTDMNTEAFF. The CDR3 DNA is TGTGCCAGCAGTTATGACTGGACAGACATGAACACTGAAGCTTTCTTT.

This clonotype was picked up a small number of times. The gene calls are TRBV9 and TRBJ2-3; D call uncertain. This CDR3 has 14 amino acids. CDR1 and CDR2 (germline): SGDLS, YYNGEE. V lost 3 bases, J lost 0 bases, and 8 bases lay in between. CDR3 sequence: CASSAARSTDTQYF. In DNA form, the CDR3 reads TGTGCCAGCAGCGCGGCGCGTAGCACAGATACGCAGTATTTT.

The CDR3 sequence is CASRRHGTEAFF. The CDR3 nucleotides read TGTGCCAGCAGGCGACATGGGACTGAAGCTTTCTTT. The chain links TRBV6-5 to TRBJ1-1; the D is unclear. V shed 6 bases and J shed 5 bases, with 10 bases lying between them. The germline V gene has CDR1 MNHEY and CDR2 SVGAGI. CDR3 length: 12 residues.

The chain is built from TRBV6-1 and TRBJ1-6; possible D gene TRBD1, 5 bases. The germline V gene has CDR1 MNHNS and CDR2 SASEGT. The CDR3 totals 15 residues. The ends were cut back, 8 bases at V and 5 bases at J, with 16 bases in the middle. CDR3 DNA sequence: TGTGCCAGCTCCGAGGCAGGGAGGGATAATTCACCCCTCCACTTT. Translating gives CASSEAGRDNSPLHF.

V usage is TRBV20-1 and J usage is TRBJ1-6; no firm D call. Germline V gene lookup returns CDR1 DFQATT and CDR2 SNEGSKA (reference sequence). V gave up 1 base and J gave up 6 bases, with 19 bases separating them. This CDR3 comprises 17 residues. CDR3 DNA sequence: TGCAGTGCTAGAGGGATTCGGGAATCCCCTGCTAATTCACCCCTCCACTTT. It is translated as CSARGIRESPANSPLHF.

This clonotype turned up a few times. DNA for the CDR3: TGCGCCAGCACCCCGGGAGTAGCGGGAATGACCTACGAGCAGTACTTC. This gives the protein CASTPGVAGMTYEQYF. The V call is TRBV5-1, the J call TRBJ2-7; 8 nucleotides align to TRBD2. Germline lookup yields CDR1 SGHRS and CDR2 YFSETQ. This CDR3 contains 16 residues. Trimming cost V 6 bases and J 2 bases; bases outside gene matches: 13.

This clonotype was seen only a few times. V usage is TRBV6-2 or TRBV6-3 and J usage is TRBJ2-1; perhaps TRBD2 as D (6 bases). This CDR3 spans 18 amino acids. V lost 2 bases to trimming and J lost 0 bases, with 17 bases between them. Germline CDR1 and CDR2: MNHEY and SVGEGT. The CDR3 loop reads CASSYTHASGSSYNEQFF. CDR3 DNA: TGTGCCAGCAGTTACACACACGCCTCCGGGAGCTCCTACAATGAGCAGTTCTTC.